The 7 T cell receptor beta chains listed next were all sequenced from one sample in a study of cytomegalovirus exposure and HLA in healthy donors. Produced via immunoSEQ multiplex PCR; TCRdb's table is partial and in-frame only. Here the sample spans 100,000 or so clones, about 85% being singletons. Sequencing was done on a sample of PBMCs. These receptors were taken from a woman aged 18-35 years in good health and CMV-seropositive.

The sample holds one count of this clone. J is TRBJ1-5 and V is TRBV5-8, with 9 nucleotides matching TRBD1. This CDR3 has 15 residues. The ends lost 4 bases at V and 4 bases at J; junction bases unmatched: 6. Germline assignment: CDR1 SGHTS and CDR2 YDEGEE. The DNA for the CDR3 is TGTGCCAGCAGCGGCCGGGACAGGGAGAATCAGCCCCAGCATTTT. Residues: CASSGRDRENQPQHF.

The V and J genes are TRBV11-3 and TRBJ1-1; 7 positions match TRBD1. Germline CDR1 reads SGHNT; CDR2 reads YENEEA. This CDR3 is 14 amino acids long. J was trimmed by 2 bases and V by 0 bases; bases with no gene match: 0. CDR3 sequence reads: CASSLEGGNTEAFF. CDR3 DNA sequence: TGTGCCAGCAGCTTAGAAGGGGGCAACACTGAAGCTTTCTTT.

The J gene is TRBJ1-5, the V gene TRBV7-9, with D hard to call. Germline CDR1 is SEHNR and CDR2 is FQNEAQ (reference sequence). V lost 1 base, J lost 5 bases, and 6 bases lay in between. The CDR3 is 13 amino acids. CDR3 nucleotides: TGTGCCAGCAGCTTAGACAGCTATCAGCCCCAGCATTTT. As protein: CASSLDSYQPQHF.

The chain is built from TRBV6-5 and TRBJ1-6; D is perhaps TRBD1 (5 bases). Trimming cost V 2 bases and J 5 bases, with 10 bases left between them. The CDR3 totals 15 residues. Germline V lookup: CDR1 MNHEY, CDR2 SVGAGI. The CDR3 protein is CASSYDSKHNSPLHF. CDR3 in DNA: TGTGCCAGCAGTTACGACAGCAAACATAATTCACCCCTCCACTTT.

The CDR3 DNA reads as TGTGCCATCAGTGAGTCTAGTTCACAGAGGGAGCTGTTTTTT. As protein: CAISESSSQRELFF. The chain carries TRBV10-3 and TRBJ2-2, with unresolved D. This CDR3 has 14 residues. V was shortened by 0 bases and J by 9 bases, with 11 bases between the two germline ends. From germline, CDR1 is ENHRY and CDR2 SYGVKD.

The rearrangement uses TRBV7-8 and TRBJ2-2; D remains unclear. The CDR3 contains 13 residues. V lost 6 bases, J lost 6 bases, and 11 bases lay in between. Germline V CDR1 and CDR2: SGHVS, FQNEAQ. The chain's CDR3 is CASSTPHAGELFF. The CDR3 nucleotides are TGTGCCAGCAGTACTCCCCACGCCGGGGAGCTGTTTTTT. The whole variable domain, filled in from reference TRBV7-8 and TRBJ2-2, reads GAGVSQSPRYKVAKRGQDVALRCDPISGHVSLFWYQQALGQGPEFLTYFQNEAQLDKSGLPSDRFFAERPEGSVSTLKIQRTQQEDSAVYLCASSTPHAGELFFGEGSRLTVL.

This clone was detected many times. The chain joins TRBV15 to TRBJ2-3; 11 positions agree with TRBD2. The trim removed 4 bases at V and 2 bases at J, leaving 2 bases unmatched. Germline V gene data show CDR1 as LNHNV and CDR2 as YYDKDF (reference sequence). The CDR3 contains 15 residues. The CDR3 nucleotides read TGTGCCACCAGCACTAGCGGGGGGCCCACAGATACGCAGTATTTT. Its translation: CATSTSGGPTDTQYF.